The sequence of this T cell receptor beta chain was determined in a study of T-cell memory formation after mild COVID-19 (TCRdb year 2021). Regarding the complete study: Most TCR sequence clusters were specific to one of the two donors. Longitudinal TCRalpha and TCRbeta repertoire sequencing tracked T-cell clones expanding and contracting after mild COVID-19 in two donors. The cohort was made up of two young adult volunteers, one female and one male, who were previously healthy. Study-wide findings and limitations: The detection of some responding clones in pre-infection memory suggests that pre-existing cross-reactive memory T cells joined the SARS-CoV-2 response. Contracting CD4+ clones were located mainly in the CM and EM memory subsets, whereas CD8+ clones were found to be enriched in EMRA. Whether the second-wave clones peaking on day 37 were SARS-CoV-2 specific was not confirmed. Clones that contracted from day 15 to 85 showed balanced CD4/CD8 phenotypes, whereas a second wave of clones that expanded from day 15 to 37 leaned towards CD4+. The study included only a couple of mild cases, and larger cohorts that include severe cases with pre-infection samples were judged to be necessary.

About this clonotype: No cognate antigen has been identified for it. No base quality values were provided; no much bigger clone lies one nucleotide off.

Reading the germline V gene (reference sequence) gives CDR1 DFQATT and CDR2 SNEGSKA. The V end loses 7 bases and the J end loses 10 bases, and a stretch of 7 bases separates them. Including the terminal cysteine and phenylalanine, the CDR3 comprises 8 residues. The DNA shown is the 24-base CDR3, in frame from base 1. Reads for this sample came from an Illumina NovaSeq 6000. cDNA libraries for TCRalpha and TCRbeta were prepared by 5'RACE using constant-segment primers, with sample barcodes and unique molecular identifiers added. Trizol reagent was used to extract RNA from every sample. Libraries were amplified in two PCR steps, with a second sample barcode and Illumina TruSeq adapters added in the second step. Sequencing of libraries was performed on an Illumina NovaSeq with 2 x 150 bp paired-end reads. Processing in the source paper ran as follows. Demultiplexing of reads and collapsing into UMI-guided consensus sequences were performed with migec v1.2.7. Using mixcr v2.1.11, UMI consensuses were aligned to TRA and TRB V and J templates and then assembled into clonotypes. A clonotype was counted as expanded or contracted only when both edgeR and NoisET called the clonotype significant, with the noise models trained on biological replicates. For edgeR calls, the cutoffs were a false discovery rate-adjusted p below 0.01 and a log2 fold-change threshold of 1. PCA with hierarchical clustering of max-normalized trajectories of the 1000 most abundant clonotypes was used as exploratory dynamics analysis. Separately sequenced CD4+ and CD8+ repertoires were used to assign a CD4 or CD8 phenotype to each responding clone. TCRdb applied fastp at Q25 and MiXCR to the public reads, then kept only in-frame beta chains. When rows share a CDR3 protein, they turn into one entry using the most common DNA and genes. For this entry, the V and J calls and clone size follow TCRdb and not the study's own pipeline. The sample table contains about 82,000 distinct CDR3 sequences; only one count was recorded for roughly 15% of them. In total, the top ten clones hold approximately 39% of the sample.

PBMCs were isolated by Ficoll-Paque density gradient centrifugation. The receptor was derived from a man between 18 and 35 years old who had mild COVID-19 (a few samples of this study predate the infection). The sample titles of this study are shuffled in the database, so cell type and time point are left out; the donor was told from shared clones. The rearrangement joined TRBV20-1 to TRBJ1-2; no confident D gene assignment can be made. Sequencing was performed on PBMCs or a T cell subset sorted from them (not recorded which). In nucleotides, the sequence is TGCAGTGGGTTGCCCTACACCTTC. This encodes CSGLPYTF.